Listed below are T cell receptor beta chains from one sample, sequenced in a study of CD8 T cells in ankylosing spondylitis. MiXCR, applied by TCRdb to the 5' RACE reads, yields one record per CDR3 protein. The repertoire has approximately 130,000 distinct CDR3 sequences, around 9.7% of them found once; the top ten carry 3% to 4%. The sequenced sample consisted of blood, either unsorted or a sorted T cell fraction (not recorded which). Receptor source: a male donor with ankylosing spondylitis or in good health (not recorded which). The CDR3 runs from the conserved cysteine through the conserved F or W. The D gene is left open where the match is weak. Rows may omit the clone size; those that give it use once, few, many or a size class.

d_gene: TRBD1; j_gene: TRBJ1-2; abundance: many; v_gene: TRBV5-5; CDR3nt: TGTGCCAGCAGCAGGACAGGTTCCTATGGCTACACCTTC; CDR3aa: CASSRTGSYGYTF
d_gene: .; j_gene: TRBJ2-3; abundance: .; v_gene: TRBV28; CDR3nt: TGTGCCAGCAGTTCCACTTCGAGCACAGATACGCAGTATTTT; CDR3aa: CASSSTSSTDTQYF
d_gene: .; j_gene: TRBJ2-5; abundance: .; v_gene: TRBV7-2; CDR3nt: TGTGCCAGCAGCTATACGCTTGGAGAGACCCAGTACTTC; CDR3aa: CASSYTLGETQYF
d_gene: .; j_gene: TRBJ2-7; abundance: few; v_gene: TRBV7-9; CDR3nt: TGTGCCAGCAGCCTCTTGTTAGCCTACGAGCAGTACTTC; CDR3aa: CASSLLLAYEQYF
d_gene: TRBD1; j_gene: TRBJ1-2; abundance: many; v_gene: TRBV7-8; CDR3nt: TGTGCCAGCAGACGCTCTCCCGGACAGGGGGCCTATGGCTACACCTTC; CDR3aa: CASRRSPGQGAYGYTF
d_gene: TRBD1; j_gene: TRBJ1-6; abundance: .; v_gene: TRBV30; CDR3nt: TGTGCCTGGAGTTCTACCGGGACAGGGATTATCTCCTATAATTCACCCCTCCACTTT; CDR3aa: CAWSSTGTGIISYNSPLHF
d_gene: .; j_gene: TRBJ2-1; abundance: many; v_gene: TRBV12-3/TRBV12-4; CDR3nt: TGTGCCAGCAGTCCTCAGCGGGCCTCCTACAATGAGCAGTTCTTC; CDR3aa: CASSPQRASYNEQFF
d_gene: TRBD2; j_gene: TRBJ2-3; abundance: .; v_gene: TRBV20-1; CDR3nt: TGCTGTGCTAGAGATCCGTCTAGCGGGATGCCAGATACGCAGTATTTT; CDR3aa: CCARDPSSGMPDTQYF
d_gene: .; j_gene: TRBJ2-7; abundance: many; v_gene: TRBV5-1; CDR3nt: TGCGCCAGCAGCTTGGTGTCTACCAACTCCTACGAGCAGTACTTC; CDR3aa: CASSLVSTNSYEQYF
d_gene: .; j_gene: TRBJ2-5; abundance: many; v_gene: TRBV10-3; CDR3nt: TGTGCCATCAGTCAAAGGGGGTTTGGAGAGACCCAGTACTTC; CDR3aa: CAISQRGFGETQYF
d_gene: TRBD2; j_gene: TRBJ2-7; abundance: many; v_gene: TRBV28; CDR3nt: TGTGCCAGCAGCCCCGCTAGCGGGGGTACCTACGAGCAGTACTTC; CDR3aa: CASSPASGGTYEQYF
d_gene: .; j_gene: TRBJ2-2; abundance: many; v_gene: TRBV27; CDR3nt: TGTGCCAGCGGGAGCCGGCCCCTCCGGGAGCTGTTTTTT; CDR3aa: CASGSRPLRELFF
d_gene: .; j_gene: TRBJ2-7; abundance: many; v_gene: TRBV4-1; CDR3nt: TGCGCCAGCAGCCAAGGGAGGGGCTCGACCTACGAGCAGTACTTC; CDR3aa: CASSQGRGSTYEQYF
d_gene: TRBD2; j_gene: TRBJ2-1; abundance: .; v_gene: TRBV7-3; CDR3nt: TGTGCCAGCAGCTTTATAGCGGGAGATGAGCAGTTCTTC; CDR3aa: CASSFIAGDEQFF
d_gene: .; j_gene: TRBJ1-5; abundance: once; v_gene: TRBV12-3/TRBV12-4; CDR3nt: TGTGCCAGCAGAACACAGGAAGAGCAGCCCCAGCATTTT; CDR3aa: CASRTQEEQPQHF
d_gene: .; j_gene: TRBJ1-5; abundance: many; v_gene: TRBV29-1; CDR3nt: TGCAGCGTTGAATCAGGCAGCAATCAGCCCCAGCATTTT; CDR3aa: CSVESGSNQPQHF
d_gene: .; j_gene: TRBJ2-1; abundance: many; v_gene: TRBV12-3/TRBV12-4; CDR3nt: TGTGCCAGCAGTTTTAGTGGTAGCAGAGGCGGGGATGAGCAGTTCTTC; CDR3aa: CASSFSGSRGGDEQFF
d_gene: .; j_gene: TRBJ2-2; abundance: many; v_gene: TRBV6-2/TRBV6-3; CDR3nt: TGTGCCAGCAGTTACGGGCCCGGGGAGCTGTTTTTT; CDR3aa: CASSYGPGELFF
d_gene: .; j_gene: TRBJ2-1; abundance: many; v_gene: TRBV7-9; CDR3nt: TGTGCCGGTCTTCTAGGTAATGAGCAGTTCTTC; CDR3aa: CAGLLGNEQFF
d_gene: .; j_gene: TRBJ2-7; abundance: many; v_gene: TRBV10-3; CDR3nt: TGTGCCATCAGTGACCCGGGGTACAGGAGCTCCTACGAGCAGTACTTC; CDR3aa: CAISDPGYRSSYEQYF
d_gene: TRBD2; j_gene: TRBJ2-1; abundance: many; v_gene: TRBV5-1; CDR3nt: TGCGCCAGCAGCTTGGCCCTAGCGGGAGGTCTTGACAATGAGCAGTTCTTC; CDR3aa: CASSLALAGGLDNEQFF
d_gene: .; j_gene: TRBJ2-1; abundance: .; v_gene: TRBV18; CDR3nt: TGTGCCAGCTCACCGGGACTGGTAAATGAGCAGTTCTTC; CDR3aa: CASSPGLVNEQFF
d_gene: .; j_gene: TRBJ2-2; abundance: many; v_gene: TRBV4-3; CDR3nt: TGCGCCAGCAGCCAACCCGGTACAGGGTCGAACACCGGGGAGCTGTTTTTT; CDR3aa: CASSQPGTGSNTGELFF
d_gene: TRBD1; j_gene: TRBJ2-7; abundance: many; v_gene: TRBV4-1; CDR3nt: TGCGCCAGCAGCCAAGGGACAGGGATCTCCTACGAGCAGTACTTC; CDR3aa: CASSQGTGISYEQYF
d_gene: TRBD1; j_gene: TRBJ2-7; abundance: few; v_gene: TRBV18; CDR3nt: TGTGCCAGCTCGCATACCGGGACAGGGTCCTACGAGCAGTACTTC; CDR3aa: CASSHTGTGSYEQYF
d_gene: TRBD1; j_gene: TRBJ2-3; abundance: many; v_gene: TRBV12-3/TRBV12-4; CDR3nt: TGTGCCAGCAGTTCGGGACAGGGGCTAGATACGCAGTATTTT; CDR3aa: CASSSGQGLDTQYF
d_gene: .; j_gene: TRBJ2-7; abundance: many; v_gene: TRBV25-1; CDR3nt: TGTGCCAGCAGTGAATATGGCAGCTCCTACGAGCAGTACTTC; CDR3aa: CASSEYGSSYEQYF
d_gene: TRBD1; j_gene: TRBJ2-1; abundance: .; v_gene: TRBV7-2; CDR3nt: TGTGCCAGCAGTCCCGGGACAGGGCAATACAATGAGCAGTTCTTC; CDR3aa: CASSPGTGQYNEQFF
d_gene: .; j_gene: TRBJ2-2; abundance: many; v_gene: TRBV6-5; CDR3nt: TGTGCCAGCAGTTACAAGGGCCGCGGGGAGCTGTTTTTT; CDR3aa: CASSYKGRGELFF
d_gene: TRBD1; j_gene: TRBJ1-4; abundance: .; v_gene: TRBV9; CDR3nt: TGTGCCAGCAGCCGGGACAGGGCGAAGAATGAAAAACTGTTTTTT; CDR3aa: CASSRDRAKNEKLFF
d_gene: .; j_gene: TRBJ2-7; abundance: many; v_gene: TRBV15; CDR3nt: TGTGCCACCAGCAGAGATTTCGGACAGTCTCTCTCCTACGAGCAGTACTTC; CDR3aa: CATSRDFGQSLSYEQYF
d_gene: .; j_gene: TRBJ2-4; abundance: many; v_gene: TRBV5-5; CDR3nt: TGTGCCAGCAGCTCTTTCGGGGGGCGCGAAAACATTCAGTACTTC; CDR3aa: CASSSFGGRENIQYF
d_gene: TRBD2; j_gene: TRBJ2-1; abundance: few; v_gene: TRBV20-1; CDR3nt: TGCAGTGCCCCGGGACTAGCGGATCATGAGCAGTTCTTC; CDR3aa: CSAPGLADHEQFF
d_gene: .; j_gene: TRBJ2-3; abundance: many; v_gene: TRBV5-4; CDR3nt: TGTGCCAGCAGCCCCGATAACCGGGGCACAGATACGCAGTATTTT; CDR3aa: CASSPDNRGTDTQYF
d_gene: .; j_gene: TRBJ1-2; abundance: few; v_gene: TRBV7-9; CDR3nt: TGTGCCAGCAGCTTAATTTCCGTGAACTATGGCTACACCTTC; CDR3aa: CASSLISVNYGYTF
d_gene: .; j_gene: TRBJ1-1; abundance: many; v_gene: TRBV29-1; CDR3nt: TGCAGCGTTGCGAAGGCCGAAGCTTTCTTT; CDR3aa: CSVAKAEAFF
d_gene: .; j_gene: TRBJ1-1; abundance: many; v_gene: TRBV3-1; CDR3nt: TGTGCCAGCAGCCAACTACATAGAAACACTGAAGCTTTCTTT; CDR3aa: CASSQLHRNTEAFF
d_gene: TRBD2; j_gene: TRBJ2-3; abundance: .; v_gene: TRBV7-2; CDR3nt: TGTGCCAGCAGCTTGAGGGGTAGCGGGAGGGAAGCAGATACGCAGTATTTT; CDR3aa: CASSLRGSGREADTQYF
d_gene: TRBD2; j_gene: TRBJ2-3; abundance: many; v_gene: TRBV5-1; CDR3nt: TGCGCCAGCCGTAGACTAGCGGGAGAAGATACGCAGTATTTT; CDR3aa: CASRRLAGEDTQYF
d_gene: TRBD2; j_gene: TRBJ2-1; abundance: .; v_gene: TRBV7-3; CDR3nt: TGTGCCAGCAGCTTACTTAAAAGCGGGAGGTACAATGAGCAGTTCTTC; CDR3aa: CASSLLKSGRYNEQFF
d_gene: .; j_gene: TRBJ1-5; abundance: many; v_gene: TRBV12-3/TRBV12-4; CDR3nt: TGTGCCAGCAGCCCCCCGTTTCGTAGCAATCAGCCCCAGCATTTT; CDR3aa: CASSPPFRSNQPQHF
d_gene: TRBD1; j_gene: TRBJ2-5; abundance: few; v_gene: TRBV20-1; CDR3nt: TGCAGTGCTGGCTCCGGGACAGAAGAGACCCAGTACTTC; CDR3aa: CSAGSGTEETQYF
d_gene: .; j_gene: TRBJ2-7; abundance: many; v_gene: TRBV7-2; CDR3nt: TGTGCCAGCAGCTTAGGCTACACCTACGAGCAGTACTTC; CDR3aa: CASSLGYTYEQYF
d_gene: .; j_gene: TRBJ2-3; abundance: many; v_gene: TRBV7-2; CDR3nt: TGTGCCAGCAGCTTAAGCGGTCCGGGCACAGATACGCAGTATTTT; CDR3aa: CASSLSGPGTDTQYF
d_gene: .; j_gene: TRBJ2-1; abundance: many; v_gene: TRBV20-1; CDR3nt: TGCAGTGGAGGCAGGGCCCCCTACAATGAGCAGTTCTTC; CDR3aa: CSGGRAPYNEQFF
d_gene: .; j_gene: TRBJ2-1; abundance: many; v_gene: TRBV4-1; CDR3nt: TGCGCCAGCAGCCCACACCGACGAGGCTCCTACAATGAGCAGTTCTTC; CDR3aa: CASSPHRRGSYNEQFF
d_gene: TRBD2; j_gene: TRBJ2-7; abundance: few; v_gene: TRBV23-1; CDR3nt: TGCGCCAGCAGTCGAAGACTAGCGGGAAATTCTCGGCAGTACTTC; CDR3aa: CASSRRLAGNSRQYF
d_gene: .; j_gene: TRBJ2-5; abundance: .; v_gene: TRBV7-2; CDR3nt: TGTGCCAGCAGCTTACACGGACCTCAAGAGACCCAGTACTTC; CDR3aa: CASSLHGPQETQYF
d_gene: TRBD1; j_gene: TRBJ1-4; abundance: many; v_gene: TRBV12-3/TRBV12-4; CDR3nt: TGTGCCAGCACACTGACAGGGTTAGAAAAACTGTTTTTT; CDR3aa: CASTLTGLEKLFF
d_gene: TRBD2; j_gene: TRBJ2-5; abundance: .; v_gene: TRBV20-1; CDR3nt: TGCAGCGGCCATAGTGGGCTAGCGGGAGTAGCGCAAGAGACCCAGTACTTC; CDR3aa: CSGHSGLAGVAQETQYF
d_gene: TRBD2; j_gene: TRBJ2-3; abundance: many; v_gene: TRBV20-1; CDR3nt: TGCAGTGCTAGTTCTACTAGCGCTAGTATTAGCACAGATACGCAGTATTTT; CDR3aa: CSASSTSASISTDTQYF